Below, 4 T cell receptor beta chains from the same sample are listed, as sequenced in a study of blood T cell repertoires in COVID-19. This table comes from immunoSEQ multiplex PCR, and its TCRdb copy is limited to in-frame clones, with some not included. The sample contains approximately 40,000 clones, around 87% of which appear only once. The sequenced sample was peripheral blood. Source of these receptors: a woman over 75 in a cohort sampled during active or convalescent COVID-19.

The chain joins TRBV9 to TRBJ1-5; TRBD1 matches 8 bases. CDR3 length equals 14 residues. Germline V gives CDR1 SGDLS, CDR2 YYNGEE. Trimming cost V 4 bases and J 5 bases; bases outside gene matches: 5. The CDR3 here is CASSRDRGDQPQHF. Written as DNA, the CDR3 is TGTGCCAGCAGCAGAGACAGGGGTGATCAGCCCCAGCATTTT.

This clone appeared a single time. This sequence joins TRBV11-3 and TRBJ2-2, with TRBD1 matching over 7 bases. The CDR3 loop spans 16 amino acids. V was clipped by 4 bases and J by 2 bases; unmatched bases: 7. CDR1 SGHNT and CDR2 YENEEA come from the germline V gene. The CDR3 here is CASSYAGTENTGELFF. The CDR3 DNA is TGTGCCAGCAGCTACGCCGGGACAGAAAACACCGGGGAGCTGTTTTTT.

This sequence joins TRBV6-1 and TRBJ2-7; 9 nucleotides agree with TRBD1. The CDR3 is made up of 16 amino acids. V was clipped by 2 bases and J by 0 bases; unmatched bases: 5. Germline loops: CDR1 MNHNS, CDR2 SASEGT. In nucleotides, the CDR3 is TGTGCCAGCAGTGAATGGACAGGGGAAAGCTCCTACGAGCAGTACTTC. It specifies CASSEWTGESSYEQYF.

The V gene is TRBV7-6, the J gene TRBJ1-4, with 8 bases fitting TRBD1. The CDR3 consists of 19 residues. Germline CDR1 is SGHVS and CDR2 is FNYEAQ. J lost 3 bases, V lost 5 bases, and 17 bases had no gene match. DNA of the CDR3: TGTGCCAGCAGCCCTGGCCTACAGGGGGGCGGTCGCCCTAATGAAAAACTGTTTTTT. Protein sequence: CASSPGLQGGGRPNEKLFF.